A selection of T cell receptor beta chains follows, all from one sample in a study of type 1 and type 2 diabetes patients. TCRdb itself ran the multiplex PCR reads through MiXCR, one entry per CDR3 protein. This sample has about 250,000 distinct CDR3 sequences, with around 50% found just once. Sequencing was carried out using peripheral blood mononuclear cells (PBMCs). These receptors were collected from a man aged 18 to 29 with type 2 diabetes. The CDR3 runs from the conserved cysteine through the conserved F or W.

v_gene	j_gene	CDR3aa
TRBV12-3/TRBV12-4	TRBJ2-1	CASSPRLAGVSEQFF
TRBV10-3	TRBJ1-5	CAISTGEPNQPQHF
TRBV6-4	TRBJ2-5	CASRASGKETQYF
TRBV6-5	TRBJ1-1	CAVGIFEAFF
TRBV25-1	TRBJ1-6	CASRQGIASPLHF
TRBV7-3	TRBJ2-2	CASSPPRQGDPGELFF
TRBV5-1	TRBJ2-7	CASSARGYENSEQYF
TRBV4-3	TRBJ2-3	CASSNQRDTQYF
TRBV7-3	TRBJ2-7	CASSLASFGEQYF
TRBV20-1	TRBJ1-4	CSAFREANEKLFF
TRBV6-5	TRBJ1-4	CASSSGPLGEKLFF
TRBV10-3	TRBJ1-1	CAIGSENTEAFF
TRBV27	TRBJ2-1	CASRGYSGRSSYNEQFF
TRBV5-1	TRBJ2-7	CASSFITGGYEQYF
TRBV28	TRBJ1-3	CGIRGGPDTIYF
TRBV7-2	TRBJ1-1	CASSLAGDSRIRAFF
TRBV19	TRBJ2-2	CASSVGGVELFF
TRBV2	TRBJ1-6	CASRIQPEANSPLHF
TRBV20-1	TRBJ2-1	CSARTGTGEVEQFF
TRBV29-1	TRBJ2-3	CSVENQGADTQYF
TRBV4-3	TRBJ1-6	CASSQVPGSDNSPLHF
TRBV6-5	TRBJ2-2	CASSRPTGTANTGELFF